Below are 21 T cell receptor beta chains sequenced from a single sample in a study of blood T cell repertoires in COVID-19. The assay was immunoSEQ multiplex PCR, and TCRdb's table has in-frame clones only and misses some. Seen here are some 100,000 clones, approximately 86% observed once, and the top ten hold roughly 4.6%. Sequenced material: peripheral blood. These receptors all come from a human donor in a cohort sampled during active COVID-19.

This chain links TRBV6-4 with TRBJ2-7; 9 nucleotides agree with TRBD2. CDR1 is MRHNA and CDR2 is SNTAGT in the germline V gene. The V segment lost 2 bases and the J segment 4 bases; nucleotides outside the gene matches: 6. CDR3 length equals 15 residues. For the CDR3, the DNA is TGTGCCAGCAGTGACAGAGCGGGAGGAAGGTACGAGCAGTACTTC. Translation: CASSDRAGGRYEQYF.

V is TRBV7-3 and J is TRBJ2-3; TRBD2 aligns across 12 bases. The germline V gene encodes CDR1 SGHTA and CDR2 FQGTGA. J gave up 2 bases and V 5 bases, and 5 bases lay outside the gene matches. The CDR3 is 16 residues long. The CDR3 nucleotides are TGTGCCAGCAGCCGGACTAGCGGGGAATACACAGATACGCAGTATTTT. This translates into CASSRTSGEYTDTQYF.

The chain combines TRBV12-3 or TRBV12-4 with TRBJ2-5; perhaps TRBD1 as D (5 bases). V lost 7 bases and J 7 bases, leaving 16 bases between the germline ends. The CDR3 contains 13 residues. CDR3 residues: CASTLQGTWTQYF. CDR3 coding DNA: TGTGCCAGCACTCTCCAGGGCACATGGACCCAGTACTTC.

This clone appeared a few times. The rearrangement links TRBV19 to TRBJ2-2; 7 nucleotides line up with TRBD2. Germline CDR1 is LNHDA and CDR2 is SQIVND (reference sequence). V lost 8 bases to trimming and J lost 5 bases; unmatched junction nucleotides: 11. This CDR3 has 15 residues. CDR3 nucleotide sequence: TGTGCCAGTGCCCTGGCGGGAGTATCAACCGGGGAGCTGTTTTTT. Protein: CASALAGVSTGELFF.

CDR3 region: CASSLTDNQPQHF. The CDR3 DNA follows: TGTGCCAGCAGCCTGACTGATAATCAGCCCCAGCATTTT. The chain couples TRBV7-9 to TRBJ1-5, with D uncertain. CDR3 size: 13 residues. Germline assignment: CDR1 SEHNR and CDR2 FQNEAQ (reference sequence). The V and J ends lost 5 bases and 4 bases respectively, with 9 bases between them.

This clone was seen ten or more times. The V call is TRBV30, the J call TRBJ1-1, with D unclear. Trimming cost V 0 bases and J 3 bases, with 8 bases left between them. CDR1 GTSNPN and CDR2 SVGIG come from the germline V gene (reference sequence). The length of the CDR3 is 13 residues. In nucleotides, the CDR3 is TGTGCCTGGAGTGTAGGAGTCCACACTGAAGCTTTCTTT. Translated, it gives CAWSVGVHTEAFF.

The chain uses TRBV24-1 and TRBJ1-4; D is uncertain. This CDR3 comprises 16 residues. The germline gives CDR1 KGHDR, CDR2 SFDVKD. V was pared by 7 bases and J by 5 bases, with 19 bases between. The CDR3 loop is CATSGAGFGGNEKLFF. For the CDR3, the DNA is TGTGCCACCAGCGGTGCCGGGTTTGGCGGGAATGAAAAACTGTTTTTT.

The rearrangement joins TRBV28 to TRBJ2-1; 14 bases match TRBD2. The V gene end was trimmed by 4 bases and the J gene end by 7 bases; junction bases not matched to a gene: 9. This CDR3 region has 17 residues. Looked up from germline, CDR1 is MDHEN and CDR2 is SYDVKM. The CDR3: CASSSHIGLAGGNEQFF. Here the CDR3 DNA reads TGTGCCAGCAGTTCCCACATAGGACTAGCGGGAGGAAATGAGCAGTTCTTC.

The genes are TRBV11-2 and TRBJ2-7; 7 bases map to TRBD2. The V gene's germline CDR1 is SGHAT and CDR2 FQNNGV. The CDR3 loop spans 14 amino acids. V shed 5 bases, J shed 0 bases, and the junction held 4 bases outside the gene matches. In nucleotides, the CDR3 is TGTGCCAGCAGCCCCGGGGGGTTCTCCTACGAGCAGTACTTC. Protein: CASSPGGFSYEQYF.

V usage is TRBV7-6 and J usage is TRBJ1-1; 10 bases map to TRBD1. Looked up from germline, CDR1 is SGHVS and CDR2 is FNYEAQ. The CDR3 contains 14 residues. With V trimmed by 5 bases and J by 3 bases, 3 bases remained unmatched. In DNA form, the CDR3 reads TGTGCCAGCAGCCCCGGGACAGGGGACACTGAAGCTTTCTTT. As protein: CASSPGTGDTEAFF.

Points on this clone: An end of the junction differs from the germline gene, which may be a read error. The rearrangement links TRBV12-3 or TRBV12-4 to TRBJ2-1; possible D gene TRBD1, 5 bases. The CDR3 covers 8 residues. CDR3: CAQTLGVF. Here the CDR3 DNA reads TGTGCCCAGACCTTAGGGGTCTTC.

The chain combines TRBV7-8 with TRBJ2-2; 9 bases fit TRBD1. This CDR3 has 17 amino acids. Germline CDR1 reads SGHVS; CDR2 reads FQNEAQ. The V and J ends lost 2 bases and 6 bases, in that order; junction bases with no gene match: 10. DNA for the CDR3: TGTGCCAGCAGCTTATTTGGGACAGGGAGTCGCGCCGGGGAGCTGTTTTTT. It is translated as CASSLFGTGSRAGELFF.

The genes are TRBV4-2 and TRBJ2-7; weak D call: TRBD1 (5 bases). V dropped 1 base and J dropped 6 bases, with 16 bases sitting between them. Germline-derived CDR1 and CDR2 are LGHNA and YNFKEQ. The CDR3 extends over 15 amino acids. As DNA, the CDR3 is TGTGCCAGCAGCCAAGGGCTTAGGGGTCCCAGCGAGCAGTACTTC. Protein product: CASSQGLRGPSEQYF.

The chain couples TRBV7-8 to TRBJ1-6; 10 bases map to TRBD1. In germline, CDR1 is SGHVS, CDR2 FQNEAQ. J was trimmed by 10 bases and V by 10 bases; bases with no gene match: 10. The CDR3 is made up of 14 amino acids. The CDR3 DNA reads TGTGCCACCACAACGGGACAGGGGCGGTCACCCCTCCACTTT. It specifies CATTTGQGRSPLHF.

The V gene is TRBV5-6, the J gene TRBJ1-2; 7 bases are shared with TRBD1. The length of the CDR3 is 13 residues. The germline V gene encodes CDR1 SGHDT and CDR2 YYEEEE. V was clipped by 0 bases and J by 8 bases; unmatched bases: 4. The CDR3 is CASSLGGGRGYTF. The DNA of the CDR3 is TGTGCCAGCAGCTTGGGAGGGGGCCGCGGCTACACCTTC.

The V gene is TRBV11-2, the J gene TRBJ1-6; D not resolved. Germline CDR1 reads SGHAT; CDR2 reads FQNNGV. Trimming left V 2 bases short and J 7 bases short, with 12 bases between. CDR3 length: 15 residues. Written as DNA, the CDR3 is TGTGCCAGCAGCTTACGGGCCGGGAAAAATTCACCCCTCCACTTT. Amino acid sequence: CASSLRAGKNSPLHF.

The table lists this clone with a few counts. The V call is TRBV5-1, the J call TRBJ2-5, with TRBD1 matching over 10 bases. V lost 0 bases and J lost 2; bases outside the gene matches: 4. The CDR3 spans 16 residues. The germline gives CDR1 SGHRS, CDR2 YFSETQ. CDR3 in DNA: TGCGCCAGCAGCTTGGCCGGGACAGGGGTTCAAGAGACCCAGTACTTC. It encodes CASSLAGTGVQETQYF. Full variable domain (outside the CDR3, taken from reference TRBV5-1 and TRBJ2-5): KAGVTQTPRYLIKTRGQQVTLSCSPISGHRSVSWYQQTPGQGLQFLFEYFSETQRNKGNFPGRFSGRQFSNSRSEMNVSTLELGDSALYLCASSLAGTGVQETQYFGPGTRLLVL.

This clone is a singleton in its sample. Here the CDR3 DNA reads TGTGCCAGCAGCTTCGAGGCTGGTGGAAACACCATATATTTT. It encodes CASSFEAGGNTIYF. This chain uses TRBV7-9 with TRBJ1-3; D uncertain. This CDR3 is 14 amino acids long. Germline loops: CDR1 SEHNR, CDR2 FQNEAQ (reference sequence). Trimming took 3 bases from V and 3 from J, leaving 9 bases between them.

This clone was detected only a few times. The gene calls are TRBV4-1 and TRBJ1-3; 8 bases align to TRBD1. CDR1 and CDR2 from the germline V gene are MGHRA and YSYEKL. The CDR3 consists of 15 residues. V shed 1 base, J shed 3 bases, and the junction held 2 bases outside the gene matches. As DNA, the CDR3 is TGCGCCAGCAGCCAAGGAGGGACAGGTGGAAACACCATATATTTT. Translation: CASSQGGTGGNTIYF.

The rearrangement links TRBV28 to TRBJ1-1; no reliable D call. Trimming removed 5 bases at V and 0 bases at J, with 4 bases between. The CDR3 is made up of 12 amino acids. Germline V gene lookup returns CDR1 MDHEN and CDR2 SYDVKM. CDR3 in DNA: TGTGCCAGCAGTACAATGAACACTGAAGCTTTCTTT. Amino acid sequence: CASSTMNTEAFF.

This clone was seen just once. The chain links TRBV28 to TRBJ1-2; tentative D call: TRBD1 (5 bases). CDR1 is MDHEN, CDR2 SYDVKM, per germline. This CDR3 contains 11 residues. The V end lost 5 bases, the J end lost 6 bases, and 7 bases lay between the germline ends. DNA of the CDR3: TGTGCCAGCAGTGGGGCAGATGGCTACACCTTC. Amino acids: CASSGADGYTF.